This TCR beta chain is from a study of regulatory T cells in long-lasting Graves disease. As to time point: newly diagnosed GD, antithyroid drugs for less than 3 months. Making the TCR library involved RNA that had been extracted from PBMCs. Both iRepertoire HTBI primers and Arm-PCR of CDR3 regions were used to build the TCR beta libraries. Via MiXCR, TCRdb re-called the multiplex PCR reads, giving one row per CDR3 protein. The table lists about 400,000 distinct CDR3 sequences, roughly 17% of them singletons. In its sample, this clonotype was seen a few times. The CDR3 is 15 amino acids. V lost 6 bases and J lost 6; bases outside the gene matches: 9. Separately, the same data were catalogued under a study of T cells in Graves' hyperthyroidism and ophthalmopathy.

The rearrangement links TRBV12-3 or TRBV12-4 to TRBJ2-3; TRBD2 matches at 10 bases. This specimen consisted of peripheral blood mononuclear cells (PBMCs), obtained at new diagnosis, from a patient treated with antithyroid drugs. The TCR originated in a woman younger than 35 with Graves disease. CDR3 nucleotide sequence: TGTGCCAGCAGGTCGGTAGCGGGAGGACGGGATACGCAGTATTTT. Its protein is CASRSVAGGRDTQYF.